This T cell receptor (beta chain) was retrieved from a study of T-cell memory formation after mild COVID-19. Study-level findings and limits: For contracting clones, CD4+ ones sat mainly in CM and EM, CD8+ in EMRA. Clones that contracted from day 15 to 85 had balanced CD4/CD8; later expanders were CD4+ biased. Proof of SARS-CoV-2 specificity was absent for the second-wave clones that crested on day 37.

This clonotype was seen at least ten times. Antigen unknown. 5'RACE with constant-segment primers yielded barcoded, UMI-tagged TCR alpha and TCR beta cDNA libraries. MiXCR, applied by TCRdb to the 5' RACE reads, yields one record per CDR3 protein. The sample holds about 360,000 distinct CDR3 sequences; under 15% are singletons and the top ten take around 22%. Germline assignment: CDR1 MNHEY and CDR2 SVGEGT. The CDR3 totals 15 residues. Trimming took off 4 bases at V and 0 bases at J, with 13 bases between the two ends. This receptor was obtained from a man between 18 and 29 years old who had mild COVID-19 (a few samples of this study predate the infection). Cell type and time point are not known. Sequenced sample: PBMCs or a T cell subset sorted from them (not recorded which). The J gene is TRBJ2-7, the V gene TRBV6-2 or TRBV6-3, with a weak D call TRBD1 (5 bases). The CDR3 sequence: CASSFQGSSSYEQYF. Here the CDR3 DNA reads TGTGCCAGCAGTTTTCAGGGATCGTCCTCCTACGAGCAGTACTTC.